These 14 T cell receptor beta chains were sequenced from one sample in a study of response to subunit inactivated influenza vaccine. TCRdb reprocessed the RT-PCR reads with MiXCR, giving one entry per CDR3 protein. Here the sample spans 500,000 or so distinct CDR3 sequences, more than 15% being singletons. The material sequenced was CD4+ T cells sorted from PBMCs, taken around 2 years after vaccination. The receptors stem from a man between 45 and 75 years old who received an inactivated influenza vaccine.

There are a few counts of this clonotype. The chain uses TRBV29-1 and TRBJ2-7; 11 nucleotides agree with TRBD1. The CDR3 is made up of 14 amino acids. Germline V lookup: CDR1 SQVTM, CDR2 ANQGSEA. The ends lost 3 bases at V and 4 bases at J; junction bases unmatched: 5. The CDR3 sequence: CSVDFRDRGYEQYF. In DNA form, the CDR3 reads TGCAGCGTTGATTTCCGGGACAGGGGGTACGAGCAGTACTTC.

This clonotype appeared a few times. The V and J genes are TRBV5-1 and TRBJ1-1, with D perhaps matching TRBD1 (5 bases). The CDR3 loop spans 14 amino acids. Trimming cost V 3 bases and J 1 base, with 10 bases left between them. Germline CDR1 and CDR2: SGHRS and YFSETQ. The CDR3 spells CASSWDGGNTEAFF. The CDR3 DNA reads TGCGCCAGCAGCTGGGACGGAGGGAACACTGAAGCTTTCTTT.

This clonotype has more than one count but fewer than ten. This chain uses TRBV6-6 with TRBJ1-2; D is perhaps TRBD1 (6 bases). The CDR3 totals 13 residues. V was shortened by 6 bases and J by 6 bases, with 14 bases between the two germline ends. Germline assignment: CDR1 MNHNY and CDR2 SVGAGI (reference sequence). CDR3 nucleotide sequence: TGTGCCAGCAGCTACGACAGGTTCGATGGCTACACCTTC. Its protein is CASSYDRFDGYTF.

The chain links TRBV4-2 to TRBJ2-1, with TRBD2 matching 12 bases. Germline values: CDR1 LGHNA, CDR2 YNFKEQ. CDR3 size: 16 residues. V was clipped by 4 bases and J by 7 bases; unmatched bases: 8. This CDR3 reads CASSRLTSGSINEQFF. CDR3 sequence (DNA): TGTGCCAGCAGCCGATTGACTAGCGGGAGTATAAATGAGCAGTTCTTC.

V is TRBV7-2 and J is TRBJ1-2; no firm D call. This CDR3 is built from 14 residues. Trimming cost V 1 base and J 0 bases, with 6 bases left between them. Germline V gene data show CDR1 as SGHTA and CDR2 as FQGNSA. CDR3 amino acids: CASSLGIPNYGYTF. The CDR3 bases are TGTGCCAGCAGCTTAGGGATTCCTAACTATGGCTACACCTTC.

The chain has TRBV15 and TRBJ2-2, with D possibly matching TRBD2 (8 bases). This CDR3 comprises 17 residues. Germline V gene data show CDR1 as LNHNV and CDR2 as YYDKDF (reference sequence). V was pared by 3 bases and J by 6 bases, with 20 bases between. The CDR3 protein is CATSRLQGTRTAGELFF. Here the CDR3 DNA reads TGTGCCACCAGCAGGCTACAGGGGACTAGGACGGCCGGGGAGCTGTTTTTT.

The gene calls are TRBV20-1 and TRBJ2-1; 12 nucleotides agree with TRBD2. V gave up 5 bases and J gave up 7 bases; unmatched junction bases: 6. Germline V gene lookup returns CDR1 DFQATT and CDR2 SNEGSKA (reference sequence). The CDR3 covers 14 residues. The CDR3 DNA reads TGCAGTGCTCTCGGACTAGCGGGAAGGAATGAGCAGTTCTTC. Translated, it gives CSALGLAGRNEQFF.

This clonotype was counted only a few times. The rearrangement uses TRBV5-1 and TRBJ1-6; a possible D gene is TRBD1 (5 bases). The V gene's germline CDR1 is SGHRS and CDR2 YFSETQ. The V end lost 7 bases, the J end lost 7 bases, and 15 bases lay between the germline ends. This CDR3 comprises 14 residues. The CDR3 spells CASSSGGENSPLHF. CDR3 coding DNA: TGCGCCAGCTCGAGCGGGGGTGAAAATTCACCCCTCCACTTT. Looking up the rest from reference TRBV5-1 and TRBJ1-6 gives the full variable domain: KAGVTQTPRYLIKTRGQQVTLSCSPISGHRSVSWYQQTPGQGLQFLFEYFSETQRNKGNFPGRFSGRQFSNSRSEMNVSTLELGDSALYLCASSSGGENSPLHFGNGTRLTVT.

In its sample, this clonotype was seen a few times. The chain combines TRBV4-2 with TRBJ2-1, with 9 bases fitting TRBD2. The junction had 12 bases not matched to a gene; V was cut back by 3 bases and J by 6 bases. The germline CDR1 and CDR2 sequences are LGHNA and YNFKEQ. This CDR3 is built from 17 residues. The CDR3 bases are TGTGCCAGCAGCCAGGATCTGGCGGGAGGGCGTATCAATGAGCAGTTCTTC. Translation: CASSQDLAGGRINEQFF.

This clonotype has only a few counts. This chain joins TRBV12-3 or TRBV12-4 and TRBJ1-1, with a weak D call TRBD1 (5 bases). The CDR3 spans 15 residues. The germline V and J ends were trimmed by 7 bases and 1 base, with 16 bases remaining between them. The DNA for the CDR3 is TGTGCCAGCATGGACTTAGGGGTTGCGAACACTGAAGCTTTCTTT. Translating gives CASMDLGVANTEAFF.

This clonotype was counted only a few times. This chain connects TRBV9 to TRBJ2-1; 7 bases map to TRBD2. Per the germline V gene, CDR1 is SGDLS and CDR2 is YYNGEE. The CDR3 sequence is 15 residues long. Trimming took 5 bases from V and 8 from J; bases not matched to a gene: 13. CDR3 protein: CASSSLAGVVHEQFF. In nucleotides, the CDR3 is TGTGCCAGCAGTTCTCTGGCGGGAGTGGTCCATGAGCAGTTCTTC.

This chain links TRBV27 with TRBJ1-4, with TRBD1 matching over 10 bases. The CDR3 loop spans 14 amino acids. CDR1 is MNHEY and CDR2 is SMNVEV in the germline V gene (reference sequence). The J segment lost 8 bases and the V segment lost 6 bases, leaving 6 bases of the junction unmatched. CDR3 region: CASSPTGGEEKLFF. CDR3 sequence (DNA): TGTGCCAGCAGCCCGACAGGGGGCGAGGAAAAACTGTTTTTT. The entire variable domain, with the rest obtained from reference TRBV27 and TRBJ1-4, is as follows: EAQVTQNPRYLITVTGKKLTVTCSQNMNHEYMSWYRQDPGLGLRQIYYSMNVEVTDKGDVPEGYKVSRKEKRNFPLILESPSPNQTSLYFCASSPTGGEEKLFFGSGTQLSVL.

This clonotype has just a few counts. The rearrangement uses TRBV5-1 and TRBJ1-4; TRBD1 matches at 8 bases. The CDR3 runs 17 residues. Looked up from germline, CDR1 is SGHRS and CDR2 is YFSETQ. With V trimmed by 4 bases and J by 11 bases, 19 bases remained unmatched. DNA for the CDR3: TGCGCCAGCAGCGTTACAACAAGTGGACAGGGACTTGGGAAACTGTTTTTT. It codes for CASSVTTSGQGLGKLFF.

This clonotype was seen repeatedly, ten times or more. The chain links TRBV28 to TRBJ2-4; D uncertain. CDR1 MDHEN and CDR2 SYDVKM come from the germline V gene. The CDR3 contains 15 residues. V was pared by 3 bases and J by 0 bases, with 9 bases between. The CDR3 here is CASSFETLAKNIQYF. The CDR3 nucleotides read TGTGCCAGCAGTTTTGAAACCTTAGCCAAAAACATTCAGTACTTC.